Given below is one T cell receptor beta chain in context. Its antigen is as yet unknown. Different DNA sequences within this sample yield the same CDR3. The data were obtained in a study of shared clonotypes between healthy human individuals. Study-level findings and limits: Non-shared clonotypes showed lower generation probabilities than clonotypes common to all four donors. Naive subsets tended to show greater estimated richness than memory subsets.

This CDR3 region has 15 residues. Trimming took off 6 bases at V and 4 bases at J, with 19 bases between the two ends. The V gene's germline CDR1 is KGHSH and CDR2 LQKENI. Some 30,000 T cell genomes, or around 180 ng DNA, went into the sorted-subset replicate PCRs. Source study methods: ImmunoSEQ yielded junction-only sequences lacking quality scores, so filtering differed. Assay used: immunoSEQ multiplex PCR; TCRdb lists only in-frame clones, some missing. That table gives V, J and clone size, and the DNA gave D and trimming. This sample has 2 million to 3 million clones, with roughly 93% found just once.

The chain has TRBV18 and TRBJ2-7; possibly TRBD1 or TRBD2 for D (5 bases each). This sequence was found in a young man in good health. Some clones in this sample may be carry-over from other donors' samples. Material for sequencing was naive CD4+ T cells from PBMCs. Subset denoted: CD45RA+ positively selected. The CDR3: CASSPKRDGSYEQYF. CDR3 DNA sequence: TGTGCCAGCTCGCCAAAAAGGGACGGATCTTACGAGCAGTACTTC.